This T cell receptor beta chain was found in a study of T cells in Graves' hyperthyroidism and ophthalmopathy. Overall study findings and caveats: For ophthalmopathy, model prediction preceded onset by a median roughly 5.9 months. Most expanded thyroid clonotypes above 0.001 also appeared in blood.

V was shortened by 1 base and J by 5 bases, with 11 bases between the two germline ends. CDR3 length equals 14 residues. In germline, CDR1 is LNHDA, CDR2 SQIVND (reference sequence). What was amplified from RNA transcripts were TCR beta CDR3 regions. Carried out on the TCR CDR3, a first-round RT-PCR used the HTBI primer set. In TCRdb, the multiplex PCR reads were re-called with MiXCR into one record per CDR3 protein. The sample holds about 570,000 distinct CDR3 sequences, roughly 50% seen once. This clonotype showed up many times. The target antigen is unknown. Exclusion of patients followed from uncontrolled infection, other autoimmune disease, pregnancy or lactation. Clinical symptoms, serum thyroxine and TRAb, thyroid ultrasound and orbital computed tomography were used for the diagnoses.

The V call is TRBV19, the J call TRBJ1-1, with a weak D call TRBD1 (5 bases). The clonotype comes from an adult woman with Graves' disease, either hyperthyroidism or ophthalmopathy (not recorded which). Source material: peripheral blood or thyroid tissue (not recorded which). The CDR3 DNA follows: TGTGCCAGTAGTATAGGGAGTGGGGCTACTGAAGCTTTCTTT. Translated: CASSIGSGATEAFF.